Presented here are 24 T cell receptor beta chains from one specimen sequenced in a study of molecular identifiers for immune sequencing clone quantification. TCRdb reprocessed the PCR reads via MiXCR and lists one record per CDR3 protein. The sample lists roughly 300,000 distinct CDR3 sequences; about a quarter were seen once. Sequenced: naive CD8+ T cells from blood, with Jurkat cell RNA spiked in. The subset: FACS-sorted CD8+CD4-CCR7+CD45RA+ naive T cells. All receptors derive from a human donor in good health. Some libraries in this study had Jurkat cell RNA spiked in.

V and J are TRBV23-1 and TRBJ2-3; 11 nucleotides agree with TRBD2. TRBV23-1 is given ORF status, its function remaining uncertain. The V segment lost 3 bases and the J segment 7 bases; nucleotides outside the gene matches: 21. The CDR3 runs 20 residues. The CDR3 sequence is CASSHPPVTSGTSRGNTQYF. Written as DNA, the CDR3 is TGCGCCAGCAGTCATCCCCCCGTGACTAGCGGGACCTCCAGGGGGAATACGCAGTATTTT.

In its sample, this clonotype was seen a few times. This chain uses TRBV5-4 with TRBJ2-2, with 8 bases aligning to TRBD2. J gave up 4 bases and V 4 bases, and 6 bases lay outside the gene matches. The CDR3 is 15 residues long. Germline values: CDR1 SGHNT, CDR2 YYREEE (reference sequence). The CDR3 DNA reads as TGTGCCAGCAGCCCCCTGGCGGGGGGCACCGGGGAGCTGTTTTTT. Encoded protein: CASSPLAGGTGELFF.

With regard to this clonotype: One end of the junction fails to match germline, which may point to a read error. In DNA form, the CDR3 reads TGTACCACCTGTGATTTGTACAATGAGCAGTTCTTC. Protein product: CTTCDLYNEQFF. The V and J genes are TRBV24-1 and TRBJ2-1; D unclear. This CDR3 spans 12 amino acids. In germline, CDR1 is KGHDR, CDR2 SFDVKD.

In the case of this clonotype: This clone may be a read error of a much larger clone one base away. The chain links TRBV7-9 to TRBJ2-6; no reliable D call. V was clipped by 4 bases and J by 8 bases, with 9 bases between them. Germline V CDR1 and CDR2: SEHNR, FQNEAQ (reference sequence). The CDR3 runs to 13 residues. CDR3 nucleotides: TGTGCCAGCAGCTCCGTGAAATCCAACGTCCTGACTTTC. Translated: CASSSVKSNVLTF.

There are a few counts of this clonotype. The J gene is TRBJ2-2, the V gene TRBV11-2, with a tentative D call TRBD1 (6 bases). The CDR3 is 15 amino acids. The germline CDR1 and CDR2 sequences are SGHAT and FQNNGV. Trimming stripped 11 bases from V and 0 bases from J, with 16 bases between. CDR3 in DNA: TGTGCCGTTGGGGGACACTACACGAACACCGGGGAGCTGTTTTTT. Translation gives CAVGGHYTNTGELFF.

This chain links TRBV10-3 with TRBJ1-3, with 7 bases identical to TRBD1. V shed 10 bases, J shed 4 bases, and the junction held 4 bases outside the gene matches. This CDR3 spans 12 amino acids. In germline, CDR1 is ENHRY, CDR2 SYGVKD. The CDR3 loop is CATQGDGNTIYF. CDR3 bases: TGTGCCACCCAGGGGGACGGAAACACCATATATTTT.

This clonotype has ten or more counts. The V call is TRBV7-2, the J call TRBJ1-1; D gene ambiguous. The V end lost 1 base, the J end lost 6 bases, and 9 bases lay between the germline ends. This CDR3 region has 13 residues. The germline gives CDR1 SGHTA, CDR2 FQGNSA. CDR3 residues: CASSLVTDSEAFF. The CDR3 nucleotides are TGTGCCAGCAGCTTAGTTACGGACTCTGAAGCTTTCTTT.

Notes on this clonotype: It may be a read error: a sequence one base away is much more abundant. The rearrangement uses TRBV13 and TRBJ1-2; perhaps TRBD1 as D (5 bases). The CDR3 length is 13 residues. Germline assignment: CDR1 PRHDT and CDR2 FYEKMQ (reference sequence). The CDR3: CASSAGLNYGHTF. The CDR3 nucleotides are TGTGCCAGCTCAGCGGGACTTAACTATGGCCACACCTTC.

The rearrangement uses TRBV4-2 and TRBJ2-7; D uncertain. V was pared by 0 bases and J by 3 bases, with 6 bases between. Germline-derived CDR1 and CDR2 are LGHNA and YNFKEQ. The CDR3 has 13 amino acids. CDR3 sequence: CASSQEFLYEQYF. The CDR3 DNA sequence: TGTGCCAGCAGCCAAGAGTTCCTCTACGAGCAGTACTTC.

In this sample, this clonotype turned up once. As DNA, the CDR3 is TGTGCCAGCAGTTACGGGTCTCCGGCAGATACGCAGTATTTT. Its protein product is CASSYGSPADTQYF. The rearrangement joins TRBV6-5 to TRBJ2-3; no reliable D call. This CDR3 comprises 14 residues. The germline CDR1 and CDR2 sequences are MNHEY and SVGAGI. The ends were cut back, 2 bases at V and 4 bases at J, with 10 bases in the middle.

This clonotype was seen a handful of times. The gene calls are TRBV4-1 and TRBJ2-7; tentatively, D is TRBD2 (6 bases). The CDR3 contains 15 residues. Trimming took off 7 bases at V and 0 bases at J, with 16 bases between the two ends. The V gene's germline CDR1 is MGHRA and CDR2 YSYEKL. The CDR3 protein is CASTVSLAASYEQYF. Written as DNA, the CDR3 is TGCGCCAGCACTGTTTCCTTAGCGGCCTCCTACGAGCAGTACTTC.

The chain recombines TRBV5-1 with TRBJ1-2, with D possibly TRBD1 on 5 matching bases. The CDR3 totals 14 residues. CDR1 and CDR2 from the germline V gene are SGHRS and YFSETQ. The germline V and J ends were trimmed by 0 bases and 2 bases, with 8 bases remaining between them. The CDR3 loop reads CASSLDRPNYGYTF. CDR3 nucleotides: TGCGCCAGCAGCTTGGACAGGCCGAACTATGGCTACACCTTC. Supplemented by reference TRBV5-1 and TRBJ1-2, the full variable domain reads KAGVTQTPRYLIKTRGQQVTLSCSPISGHRSVSWYQQTPGQGLQFLFEYFSETQRNKGNFPGRFSGRQFSNSRSEMNVSTLELGDSALYLCASSLDRPNYGYTFGSGTRLTVV.

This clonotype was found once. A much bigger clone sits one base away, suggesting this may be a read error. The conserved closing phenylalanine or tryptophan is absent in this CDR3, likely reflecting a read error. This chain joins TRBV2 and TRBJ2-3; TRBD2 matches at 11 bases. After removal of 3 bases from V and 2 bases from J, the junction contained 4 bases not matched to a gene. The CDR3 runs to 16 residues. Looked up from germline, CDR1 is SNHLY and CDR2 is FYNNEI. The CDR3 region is CASSDGTSGSTDTQYI. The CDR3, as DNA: TGTGCCAGCAGTGACGGGACTAGCGGTTCCACAGATACGCAGTATATT.

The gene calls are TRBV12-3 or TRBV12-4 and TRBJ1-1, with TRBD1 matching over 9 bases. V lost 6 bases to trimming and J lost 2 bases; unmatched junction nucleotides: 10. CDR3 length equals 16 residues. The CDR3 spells CASRPGQGLINTEAFF. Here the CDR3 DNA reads TGTGCCAGCAGACCGGGACAGGGATTGATCAACACTGAAGCTTTCTTT.

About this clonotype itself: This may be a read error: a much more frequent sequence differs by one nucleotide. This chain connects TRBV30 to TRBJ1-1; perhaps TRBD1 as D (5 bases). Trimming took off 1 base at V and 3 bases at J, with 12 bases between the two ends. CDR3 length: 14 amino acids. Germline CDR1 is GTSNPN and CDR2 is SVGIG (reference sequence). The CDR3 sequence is CAWSERGWYTEAFF. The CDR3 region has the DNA TGTGCCTGGAGTGAAAGGGGATGGTACACTGAAGCTTTCTTT. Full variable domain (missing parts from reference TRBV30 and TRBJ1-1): SQTIHQWPATLVQPVGSPLSLECTVEGTSNPNLYWYRQAAGRGLQLLFYSVGIGQISSEVPQNLSASRPQDRQFILSSKKLLLSDSGFYLCAWSERGWYTEAFFGQGTRLTVV.

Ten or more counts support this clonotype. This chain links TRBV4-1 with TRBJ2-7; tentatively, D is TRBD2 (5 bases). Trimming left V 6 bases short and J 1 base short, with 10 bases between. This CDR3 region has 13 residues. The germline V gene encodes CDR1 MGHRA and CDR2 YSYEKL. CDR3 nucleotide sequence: TGCGCCAGCAGGCACGAGGGTTCCTACGAGCAGTACTTC. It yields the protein CASRHEGSYEQYF.

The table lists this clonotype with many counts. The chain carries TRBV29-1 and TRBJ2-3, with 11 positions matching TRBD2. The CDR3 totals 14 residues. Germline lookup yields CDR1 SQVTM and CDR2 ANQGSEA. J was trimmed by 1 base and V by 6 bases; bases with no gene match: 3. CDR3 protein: CSVILAGGTDTQYF. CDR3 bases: TGCAGCGTCATACTAGCGGGGGGCACAGATACGCAGTATTTT.

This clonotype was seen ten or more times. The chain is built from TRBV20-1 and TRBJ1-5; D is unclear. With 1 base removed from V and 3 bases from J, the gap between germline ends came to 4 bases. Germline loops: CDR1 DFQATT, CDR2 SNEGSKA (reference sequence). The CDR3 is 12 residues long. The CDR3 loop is CSARAINQPQHF. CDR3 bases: TGCAGTGCTAGAGCCATCAATCAGCCCCAGCATTTT.

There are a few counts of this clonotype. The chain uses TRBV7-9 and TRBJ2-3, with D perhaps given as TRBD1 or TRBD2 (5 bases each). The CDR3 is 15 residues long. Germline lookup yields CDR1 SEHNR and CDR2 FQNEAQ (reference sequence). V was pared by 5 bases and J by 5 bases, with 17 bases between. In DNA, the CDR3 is TGTGCCAGCAGCCGCCCTGAGGGGTTGGAAGATACGCAGTATTTT. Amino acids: CASSRPEGLEDTQYF.

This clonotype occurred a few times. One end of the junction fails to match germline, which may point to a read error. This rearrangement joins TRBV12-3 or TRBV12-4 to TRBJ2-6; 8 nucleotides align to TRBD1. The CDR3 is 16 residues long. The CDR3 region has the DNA TGTGCCAGCAGGGACAGGGTATTCTCTGGGGCCAACGTCCTGGCTTTC. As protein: CASRDRVFSGANVLAF.

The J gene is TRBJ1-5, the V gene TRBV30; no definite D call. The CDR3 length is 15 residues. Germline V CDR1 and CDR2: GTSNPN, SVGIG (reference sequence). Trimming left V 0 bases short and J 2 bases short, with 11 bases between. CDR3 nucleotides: TGTGCCTGGAGTGTACTTGGGCAGGGCAATCAGCCCCAGCATTTT. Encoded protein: CAWSVLGQGNQPQHF.

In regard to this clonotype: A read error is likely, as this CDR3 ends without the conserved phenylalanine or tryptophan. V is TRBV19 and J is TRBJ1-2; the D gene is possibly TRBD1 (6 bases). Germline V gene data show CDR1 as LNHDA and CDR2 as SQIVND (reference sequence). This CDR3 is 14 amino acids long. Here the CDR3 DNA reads TGTGCCGGTAGTGTACTCCACGGGGGCTCTGGCTACACCGTC. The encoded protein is CAGSVLHGGSGYTV.

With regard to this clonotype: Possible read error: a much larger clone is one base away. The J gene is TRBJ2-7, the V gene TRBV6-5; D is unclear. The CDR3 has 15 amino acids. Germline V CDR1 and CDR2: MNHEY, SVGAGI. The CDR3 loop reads CVSSYSIGQAYEQYF. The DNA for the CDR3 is TGTGTCAGCAGTTACTCGATTGGGCAGGCCTACGAGCAGTACTTC.

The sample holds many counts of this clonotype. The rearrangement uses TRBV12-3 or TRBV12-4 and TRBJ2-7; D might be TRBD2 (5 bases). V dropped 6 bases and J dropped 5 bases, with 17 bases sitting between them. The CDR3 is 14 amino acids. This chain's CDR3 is CASSSGTGSNEQYF. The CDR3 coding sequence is TGTGCCAGCAGCTCCGGTACGGGAAGCAACGAGCAGTACTTC.